These T cell receptor beta chains were read from a single sample in a study of post-analysis software for immune sequencing data. Each CDR3 protein is one row after TCRdb ran MiXCR on the PCR reads. The table includes roughly 800,000 distinct CDR3 sequences, approximately 50% detected once. The sample was blood. These receptors originate from a girl between 10 and 17 years old with multiple sclerosis. Both conserved end residues are part of each CDR3. Fields, in order: V gene, D gene, clone size, J gene, CDR3 DNA, CDR3 protein. The D gene is left open where the match is weak. Rows may omit the clone size; those that give it use once, few, many or a size class.

V gene: TRBV20-1
D gene: .
clone size: .
J gene: TRBJ2-3
CDR3 DNA: TGCAGTGCTAGAGAGAGGCAGGGGCGGTCAGATACGCAGTATTTT
CDR3 protein: CSARERQGRSDTQYF

V gene: TRBV6-4
D gene: .
clone size: .
J gene: TRBJ2-1
CDR3 DNA: TGTGCCAGCAGTGACACGGGGGCGCGTGAGCAGTTCTTC
CDR3 protein: CASSDTGAREQFF

V gene: TRBV12-3/TRBV12-4
D gene: TRBD1
clone size: .
J gene: TRBJ1-2
CDR3 DNA: TGTGCCAGCAGGTCAGGGGGAGAAGGCTACACCTTC
CDR3 protein: CASRSGGEGYTF

V gene: TRBV7-8
D gene: TRBD2
clone size: .
J gene: TRBJ2-3
CDR3 DNA: TGTGCCAGCAGATCTCCGAGGGCTAGCGGGGGAGATACGCAGTATTTT
CDR3 protein: CASRSPRASGGDTQYF

V gene: TRBV5-1
D gene: TRBD1
clone size: few
J gene: TRBJ2-5
CDR3 DNA: TGCGCCAGCAGCTTGAGGGGACAGGGCCAAGAGACCCAGTACTTC
CDR3 protein: CASSLRGQGQETQYF

V gene: TRBV20-1
D gene: .
clone size: .
J gene: TRBJ2-5
CDR3 DNA: TGCAGTGCTAGATGGGGGGCCGGTGAGACCCAGTACTTC
CDR3 protein: CSARWGAGETQYF

V gene: TRBV5-1
D gene: .
clone size: .
J gene: TRBJ1-6
CDR3 DNA: TGCGCCAGCAGCTTACAGACGGGGTATAATTCACCCCTCCACTTT
CDR3 protein: CASSLQTGYNSPLHF

V gene: TRBV29-1
D gene: .
clone size: .
J gene: TRBJ1-2
CDR3 DNA: TGCAGCGTTGAGGGGGAAGGTGGCTACACCTTC
CDR3 protein: CSVEGEGGYTF

V gene: TRBV20-1
D gene: .
clone size: once
J gene: TRBJ1-4
CDR3 DNA: TGCAGTGCTAGAGGCGCTGGGATCGGCAATAATGAAAAACTGTTTTTT
CDR3 protein: CSARGAGIGNNEKLFF

V gene: TRBV7-3
D gene: .
clone size: .
J gene: TRBJ2-6
CDR3 DNA: TGTGCCAGCAGCTTAATAGGGACACCGAACTCTGGGGCCAACGTCCTGACTTTC
CDR3 protein: CASSLIGTPNSGANVLTF

V gene: TRBV4-1
D gene: .
clone size: .
J gene: TRBJ1-5
CDR3 DNA: TGCGCCAGCAGCCCCAAACAGGGAGATAACTCAGCCCAGCATTTT
CDR3 protein: CASSPKQGDNSAQHF

V gene: TRBV15
D gene: .
clone size: few
J gene: TRBJ2-1
CDR3 DNA: TGTGCCACCAGCAGAGCAGGGAGGTACAATGAGCAGTTCTTC
CDR3 protein: CATSRAGRYNEQFF

V gene: TRBV5-1
D gene: .
clone size: .
J gene: TRBJ2-5
CDR3 DNA: TGCGCCAGCAGCAACGGACTTATCGGGGAGACCCAGTACTTC
CDR3 protein: CASSNGLIGETQYF

V gene: TRBV5-1
D gene: TRBD1
clone size: few
J gene: TRBJ2-7
CDR3 DNA: TGCGCCAGCAGCGCCTACCGGGACAGGTACGAGCAGTACTTC
CDR3 protein: CASSAYRDRYEQYF

V gene: TRBV20-1
D gene: .
clone size: .
J gene: TRBJ2-5
CDR3 DNA: TGCAGTGCTAGAGATCTCCGGAGACAGCAAGAGACCCAGTACTTC
CDR3 protein: CSARDLRRQQETQYF

V gene: TRBV5-1
D gene: .
clone size: .
J gene: TRBJ2-5
CDR3 DNA: TGCGCCAGCAGCCCTGGACGCGACCAAGAGACCCAGTACTTC
CDR3 protein: CASSPGRDQETQYF

V gene: TRBV29-1
D gene: .
clone size: few
J gene: TRBJ1-2
CDR3 DNA: TGCAGCGTTGGAACAGGATCCTATGGCTACACCTTC
CDR3 protein: CSVGTGSYGYTF

V gene: TRBV20-1
D gene: TRBD2
clone size: .
J gene: TRBJ2-7
CDR3 DNA: TGCAGTGCTATTAGCGGGGGATCCTACGAGCAGTACTTC
CDR3 protein: CSAISGGSYEQYF

V gene: TRBV20-1
D gene: .
clone size: .
J gene: TRBJ2-7
CDR3 DNA: TGCAGTGCTAGAGACCCCAGACTAGAAAGGGCCTACAATGAGCAGTACTTC
CDR3 protein: CSARDPRLERAYNEQYF

V gene: TRBV29-1
D gene: .
clone size: .
J gene: TRBJ2-1
CDR3 DNA: TGCAGCGTTGGACTAGGGGTTGGGAATGAGCAGTTCTTC
CDR3 protein: CSVGLGVGNEQFF

V gene: TRBV29-1
D gene: TRBD1
clone size: few
J gene: TRBJ2-5
CDR3 DNA: TGCAGCGCAGACTCAGGGGGCATCCAAGAGACCCAGTACTTC
CDR3 protein: CSADSGGIQETQYF

V gene: TRBV12-3/TRBV12-4
D gene: .
clone size: few
J gene: TRBJ1-1
CDR3 DNA: TGTGCCAGCAGGCCAGGGGATCGAAACACTGAAGCTTTCTTT
CDR3 protein: CASRPGDRNTEAFF

V gene: TRBV29-1
D gene: .
clone size: few
J gene: TRBJ2-7
CDR3 DNA: TGCAGCGCATCGAAATCCCGGGGGTCCTACGAGCAGTACTTC
CDR3 protein: CSASKSRGSYEQYF

V gene: TRBV9
D gene: TRBD1
clone size: .
J gene: TRBJ2-7
CDR3 DNA: TGTGCCAGCAGCGCGACAGGGCCCTACGAGCAGTACTTC
CDR3 protein: CASSATGPYEQYF

V gene: TRBV5-1
D gene: .
clone size: few
J gene: TRBJ2-7
CDR3 DNA: TGCGCCAGCAGCTTTGGCAGGGCGGCCGAGCAGTACTTC
CDR3 protein: CASSFGRAAEQYF

V gene: TRBV10-3
D gene: .
clone size: .
J gene: TRBJ2-7
CDR3 DNA: TGTGCCATCAGTAGGGGTGAGCACGAGCAGTACTTC
CDR3 protein: CAISRGEHEQYF

V gene: TRBV6-5
D gene: .
clone size: .
J gene: TRBJ2-1
CDR3 DNA: TGTGCCACTAAGGGGGTCCTGGATGAGCAGTTCTTC
CDR3 protein: CATKGVLDEQFF